This T cell receptor (beta chain) came from a study of CD8+ T cells in alopecia areata. Study context: Treated patients received oral tofacitinib, 5 to 10 mg twice daily. After 6 to 18 months of tofacitinib, follow-up continued 6 months off drug.

In its sample, this clone was seen a few times. CDR1 is SGHNT, CDR2 YYREEE, per germline (reference sequence). The CDR3 is 15 residues long. V was pared by 4 bases and J by 3 bases, with 5 bases of the junction left unmatched. cDNA serving as the sequencing template came from extracted, reverse transcribed RNA. Profiling relied on immunoSEQ multiplex PCR, and the TCRdb table lists in-frame clones only, not all of them. The sample has roughly 250,000 clones, around 67% seen once. This chain connects TRBV5-4 to TRBJ2-7; 12 bases fit TRBD2. Sequencing used CD4+ T cells sorted from blood, obtained at week 0. The origin of this receptor is a human donor with alopecia areata. CDR3 coding DNA: TGTGCCAGCAGCGAAGGGACTAGCGGGCGCTACGAGCAGTACTTC. As protein: CASSEGTSGRYEQYF.